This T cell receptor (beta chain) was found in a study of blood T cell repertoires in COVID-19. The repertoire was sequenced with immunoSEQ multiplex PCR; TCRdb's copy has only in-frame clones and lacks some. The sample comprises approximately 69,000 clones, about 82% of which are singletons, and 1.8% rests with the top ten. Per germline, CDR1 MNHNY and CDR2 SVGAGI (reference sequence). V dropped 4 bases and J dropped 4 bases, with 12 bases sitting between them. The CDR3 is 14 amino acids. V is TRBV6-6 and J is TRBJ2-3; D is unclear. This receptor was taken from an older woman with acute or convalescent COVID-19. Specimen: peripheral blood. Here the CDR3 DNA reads TGTGCCAGCAGTTCCTATAGAACAGCAGATACGCAGTATTTT. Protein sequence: CASSSYRTADTQYF.